The 7 T cell receptor beta chains reported below all come from one sample, sequenced in a study of T cell changes during pregnancy in multiple sclerosis. The assay was immunoSEQ multiplex PCR, and TCRdb's table has in-frame clones only and misses some. Among tens of thousands of clones, 90% were seen once, and the ten largest hold almost 5.5%. The sample consisted of peripheral blood, taken in the third trimester of pregnancy. These receptors originate from a female donor in good health, enrolled as a control in a pregnancy study.

The chain uses TRBV6-5 and TRBJ2-3; 9 nucleotides line up with TRBD2. The CDR3 length is 15 residues. Germline V gene sequence: CDR1 MNHEY, CDR2 SVGAGI. The trim removed 5 bases at V and 0 bases at J, leaving 3 bases unmatched. The CDR3 coding sequence is TGTGCCAGCAGTCGCGGGGGGGTGAGCACAGATACGCAGTATTTT. This gives the protein CASSRGGVSTDTQYF.

This clone has a single count. V is TRBV7-2 and J is TRBJ2-7; D is ambiguous. Germline values: CDR1 SGHTA, CDR2 FQGNSA. Trimming took 5 bases from V and 4 from J, leaving 12 bases between them. The CDR3 sequence is 13 residues long. This CDR3 reads CASSNRGSYEQYF. CDR3 sequence (DNA): TGTGCCAGCAGCAATAGAGGCAGTTACGAGCAGTACTTC. Combining the CDR3 with reference TRBV7-2 and TRBJ2-7 gives the whole variable domain GAGVSQSPSNKVTEKGKDVELRCDPISGHTALYWYRQSLGQGLEFLIYFQGNSAPDKSGLPSDRFSAERTGGSVSTLTIQRTQQEDSAVYLCASSNRGSYEQYFGPGTRLTVT.

This chain links TRBV29-1 with TRBJ2-1; 10 bases match TRBD1. V lost 4 bases to trimming and J lost 5 bases; unmatched junction nucleotides: 8. CDR1 SQVTM and CDR2 ANQGSEA come from the germline V gene. The CDR3 runs to 15 residues. For the CDR3, the DNA is TGCAGCGTTGTCGGGTCGGGACAGGGGCACAATGAGCAGTTCTTC. Its translation is CSVVGSGQGHNEQFF.

The chain joins TRBV9 to TRBJ2-7, with TRBD2 matching over 8 bases. The ends lost 4 bases at V and 9 bases at J; junction bases unmatched: 6. The germline V gene has CDR1 SGDLS and CDR2 YYNGEE. The CDR3 totals 12 residues. This chain's CDR3 is CASSPSGTRQYF. The CDR3 DNA follows: TGTGCCAGCAGCCCCTCGGGGACTAGGCAGTACTTC.

The CDR3, as DNA: TGTGCCAGCTCACCTCTATCAGGAGGAGAAGCTTTCTTT. It yields the protein CASSPLSGGEAFF. This chain links TRBV18 with TRBJ1-1; D unresolved. V was pared by 3 bases and J by 8 bases, with 13 bases between. Germline CDR1 KGHSH, CDR2 LQKENI. The CDR3 is 13 residues long. The complete variable domain, with remaining parts taken from reference TRBV18 and TRBJ1-1, reads NAGVMQNPRHLVRRRGQEARLRCSPMKGHSHVYWYRQLPEEGLKFMVYLQKENIIDESGMPKERFSAEFPKEGPSILRIQQVVRGDSAAYFCASSPLSGGEAFFGQGTRLTVV.

V and J are TRBV30 and TRBJ2-1; 7 bases match TRBD2. Germline V gives CDR1 GTSNPN, CDR2 SVGIG (reference sequence). J gave up 11 bases and V 1 base, and 2 bases lay outside the gene matches. The CDR3 is 11 amino acids. The CDR3 here is CAWSEGLKQFF. Here the CDR3 DNA reads TGTGCCTGGAGTGAGGGACTAAAGCAGTTCTTC.

The chain's CDR3 is CASSPEGLRSGNTIYF. For the CDR3, the DNA is TGTGCCAGTAGCCCTGAGGGACTTCGCTCTGGAAACACCATATATTTT. The J gene is TRBJ1-3, the V gene TRBV19; perhaps TRBD1 as D (5 bases). Between the trimmed V and J ends, which lost 6 bases and 0 bases, there was a span of 15 bases. CDR1 and CDR2 (germline): LNHDA, SQIVND (reference sequence). The CDR3 is 16 amino acids.